A single sample is the source of the 10 T cell receptor beta chains below, sequenced in a study of blood T cell repertoires in COVID-19. Using immunoSEQ multiplex PCR, the repertoire was profiled, and TCRdb retains in-frame clones only, with some absent. The sample yields around 300,000 clones, 75% to 90% seen once. Sequenced sample: peripheral blood. The receptors here all came from a woman aged 30 to 39 with active or convalescent COVID-19.

The chain joins TRBV9 to TRBJ2-3, with a tentative D call TRBD2 (5 bases). Looked up from germline, CDR1 is SGDLS and CDR2 is YYNGEE. The CDR3 runs 15 residues. The V and J ends lost 4 bases and 7 bases respectively, with 19 bases between them. The CDR3 is CASSPRFHSANTQYF. In DNA, the CDR3 is TGTGCCAGCAGCCCTCGTTTTCATAGCGCAAATACGCAGTATTTT.

V gene TRBV9 combines with J gene TRBJ1-3; TRBD1 agrees at 7 bases. V lost 0 bases, J lost 6 bases, and 9 bases stayed unmatched. The CDR3 contains 16 residues. CDR1 and CDR2 (germline): SGDLS, YYNGEE. Written as DNA, the CDR3 is TGTGCCAGCAGCGTAGAACTACAGGGGACGGAAAACACCATATATTTT. Protein sequence: CASSVELQGTENTIYF.

There are a few counts of this clone. J is TRBJ1-1 and V is TRBV2; 7 nucleotides match TRBD1. V dropped 7 bases and J dropped 3; count of bases not matched to a gene: 5. The germline V gene encodes CDR1 SNHLY and CDR2 FYNNEI. This CDR3 comprises 13 residues. In nucleotides, the CDR3 is TGTGCCAGCACCGGTACAGGGGACACTGAAGCTTTCTTT. It codes for CASTGTGDTEAFF.

The chain couples TRBV5-4 to TRBJ1-1, with TRBD1 identical over 7 bases. The length of the CDR3 is 14 residues. V lost 4 bases and J lost 3; bases outside the gene matches: 6. Germline values: CDR1 SGHNT, CDR2 YYREEE (reference sequence). The CDR3 region is CASSISRGDTEAFF. CDR3 DNA: TGTGCCAGCAGCATAAGCAGGGGGGACACTGAAGCTTTCTTT.

This chain uses TRBV18 with TRBJ1-2; D is ambiguous. V lost 6 bases to trimming and J lost 8 bases, with 19 bases between them. Per the germline V gene, CDR1 is KGHSH and CDR2 is LQKENI. The CDR3 runs 14 residues. This chain's CDR3 is CASSLASDARGYTF. The CDR3 nucleotides read TGTGCCAGCTCTCTCGCCTCCGACGCGAGGGGCTACACCTTC.

The chain has TRBV10-3 and TRBJ1-1; D is unclear. V gave up 4 bases and J gave up 5 bases, with 8 bases separating them. This CDR3 spans 12 amino acids. Germline assignment: CDR1 ENHRY and CDR2 SYGVKD. CDR3 region: CAISASETEAFF. The CDR3 DNA reads as TGTGCCATCAGTGCGTCGGAGACTGAAGCTTTCTTT.

The chain employs TRBV19 and TRBJ1-5; 9 bases line up with TRBD1. Trimming at V came to 5 bases and at J to 0 bases, leaving 14 bases not matched to a gene. Germline V lookup: CDR1 LNHDA, CDR2 SQIVND (reference sequence). CDR3 length: 19 residues. CDR3 amino acids: CASSPAGDRVLYSNQPQHF. CDR3 nucleotides: TGTGCCAGTAGTCCCGCGGGGGACAGGGTCCTCTATAGCAATCAGCCCCAGCATTTT.

The chain links TRBV5-8 to TRBJ1-5; possibly TRBD1 for D (6 bases). V lost 7 bases, J lost 9 bases, and 20 bases lay in between. The CDR3 is 14 amino acids. Germline lookup yields CDR1 SGHTS and CDR2 YDEGEE. For the CDR3, the DNA is TGTGCCAGCGAGAACCAACAGGGCCGACGGCCCCAGCATTTT. Its protein is CASENQQGRRPQHF.

The chain employs TRBV7-2 and TRBJ2-3, with 9 bases matching TRBD2. Trimming cost V 1 base and J 3 bases; bases outside gene matches: 5. The germline V gene has CDR1 SGHTA and CDR2 FQGNSA. The CDR3 sequence is 16 residues long. For the CDR3, the DNA is TGTGCCAGCAGCTTAGATCGGGCGGGGGGGACAGATACGCAGTATTTT. Translating gives CASSLDRAGGTDTQYF.

The chain is built from TRBV9 and TRBJ2-7, with a weak D call TRBD1 (6 bases). Germline V gene sequence: CDR1 SGDLS, CDR2 YYNGEE. The germline V and J ends were trimmed by 2 bases and 2 bases, with 11 bases remaining between them. CDR3 length: 14 residues. This CDR3 is CASSVPQGTYEQYF. Here the CDR3 DNA reads TGTGCCAGCAGCGTCCCTCAGGGGACCTACGAGCAGTACTTC.